This entry lists 27 T cell receptor beta chains sequenced from one sample in a study of T cell responses to AZD1222 COVID-19 vaccine. Some clones are missing from TCRdb's copy, which holds only in-frame ones; the method was immunoSEQ multiplex PCR. The sample has around 150,000 clones, about 93% seen once. The input for sequencing was peripheral blood, taken 28 days after the second AZD1222 dose. The receptors come from an adult who received the AZD1222 COVID-19 vaccine.

The rearrangement links TRBV5-3 to TRBJ1-6, with 7 nucleotides matching TRBD1. TRBV5-3 is labeled an ORF, and its function is uncertain. The CDR3 is 14 residues long. Unmatched junction bases numbered 13, after V lost 9 bases and J lost 10 bases. The CDR3 is CAIANNRGGSPLHF. DNA of the CDR3: TGTGCCATAGCGAATAACAGGGGAGGATCACCCCTCCACTTT.

The chain employs TRBV7-3 and TRBJ2-7; D may be TRBD1 (6 bases). V lost 5 bases to trimming and J lost 6 bases, with 14 bases between them. From germline, CDR1 is SGHTA and CDR2 FQGTGA. This CDR3 has 13 residues. CDR3 loop: CASSDFRGTEQYF. The DNA for the CDR3 is TGTGCCAGCAGCGACTTCAGGGGTACCGAGCAGTACTTC.

This chain connects TRBV6-2 or TRBV6-3 to TRBJ1-6; D gene uncertain. The V and J ends lost 4 bases and 4 bases respectively, with 5 bases between them. The germline V gene has CDR1 MNHEY and CDR2 SVGEGT. The CDR3 runs to 13 residues. CDR3 protein: CASSSVYNSPLHF. The CDR3 nucleotides read TGTGCCAGCAGTTCGGTATATAATTCACCCCTCCACTTT.

The chain is built from TRBV2 and TRBJ1-2; D is unclear. The CDR3 runs 10 residues. Trimming removed 6 bases from V and 4 bases from J, with 3 bases in between. Germline V gene data show CDR1 as SNHLY and CDR2 as FYNNEI. CDR3 protein: CASRAYGYTF. The DNA for the CDR3 is TGTGCCAGCAGGGCCTATGGCTACACCTTC.

The chain recombines TRBV2 with TRBJ2-6, with D unclear. Trimming pared 4 bases from V and 0 bases from J, leaving 10 bases between. The V gene's germline CDR1 is SNHLY and CDR2 FYNNEI. This CDR3 comprises 16 residues. CDR3 in DNA: TGTGCCAGCAGTGTAGGACGGCTCTCTGGGGCCAACGTCCTGACTTTC. This sequence encodes CASSVGRLSGANVLTF. Variable domain in full (rest from reference TRBV2 and TRBJ2-6): EPEVTQTPSHQVTQMGQEVILRCVPISNHLYFYWYRQILGQKVEFLVSFYNNEISEKSEIFDDQFSVERPDGSNFTLKIRSTKLEDSAMYFCASSVGRLSGANVLTFGAGSRLTVL.

V gene TRBV7-9 combines with J gene TRBJ2-1; unclear D gene. CDR3 length equals 11 residues. V was shortened by 8 bases and J by 8 bases, with 10 bases between the two germline ends. Germline CDR1 SEHNR, CDR2 FQNEAQ (reference sequence). The CDR3 region is CASDPSHEQFF. CDR3 in DNA: TGTGCCAGCGACCCGTCCCATGAGCAGTTCTTC.

Details on this clone: Distinct nucleotide sequences in the sample also encode this CDR3. The CDR3 nucleotides are TGCAGTGCCCGGGGCACTGAAGCTTTCTTT. Its translation: CSARGTEAFF. The gene calls are TRBV20-1 and TRBJ1-1, with D unclear. The CDR3 runs 10 residues. Trimming removed 6 bases at V and 4 bases at J, with 6 bases between. Germline V gene lookup returns CDR1 DFQATT and CDR2 SNEGSKA (reference sequence).

The chain recombines TRBV7-8 with TRBJ1-5, with D uncertain. Per germline, CDR1 SGHVS and CDR2 FQNEAQ. V lost 5 bases and J 5 bases, leaving 7 bases between the germline ends. The CDR3 has 12 amino acids. The CDR3 DNA is TGTGCCAGCAGCCCGGGCTATCAGCCCCAGCATTTT. Translation gives CASSPGYQPQHF.

V usage is TRBV3-1 (or the pseudogene TRBV3-2) and J usage is TRBJ1-4, with no clear D. The V end lost 5 bases, the J end lost 8 bases, and 9 bases lay between the germline ends. Germline V gene lookup returns CDR1 LGHDT and CDR2 YNNKEL (reference sequence). This CDR3 spans 12 amino acids. The CDR3, as DNA: TGTGCCAGCAGCGCCCAACTCGAAAAACTGTTTTTT. It codes for CASSAQLEKLFF.

This clone was counted once. This chain connects TRBV4-1 to TRBJ2-7; a weak D match, TRBD1 (6 bases). The ends were cut back, 0 bases at V and 3 bases at J, with 12 bases in the middle. This CDR3 has 15 amino acids. The V gene's germline CDR1 is MGHRA and CDR2 YSYEKL. As DNA, the CDR3 is TGCGCCAGCAGCCAAGACGCCGGGACATTCTACGAGCAGTACTTC. It is translated as CASSQDAGTFYEQYF.

This clone came up once. The rearrangement joins TRBV7-2 to TRBJ1-2; maybe TRBD1 (6 bases). This CDR3 comprises 14 residues. Germline CDR1 SGHTA, CDR2 FQGNSA. Trimming shortened V by 2 bases and J by 3 bases, and 10 bases separated the two germline ends. CDR3 bases: TGTGCCAGCAGCTTATTCGGGGGCCACTATGGCTACACCTTC. Amino acids: CASSLFGGHYGYTF.

The rearrangement joins TRBV12-3 or TRBV12-4 to TRBJ1-2, with 7 bases that match TRBD1. The CDR3 contains 12 residues. J lost 7 bases, V lost 2 bases, and 1 base had no gene match. CDR3 sequence reads: CASSLNRGGYTF. The DNA for the CDR3 is TGTGCCAGCAGTTTAAACAGGGGTGGCTACACCTTC.

This chain uses TRBV30 with TRBJ1-5, with a tentative D call TRBD1 (5 bases). V dropped 1 base and J dropped 3 bases, with 10 bases sitting between them. This CDR3 comprises 14 residues. Germline values: CDR1 GTSNPN, CDR2 SVGIG (reference sequence). CDR3 amino acids: CAWSAQEYNQPQHF. In DNA, the CDR3 is TGTGCCTGGAGTGCACAGGAATACAATCAGCCCCAGCATTTT. The full variable domain, rest sourced from reference TRBV30 and TRBJ1-5, is SQTIHQWPATLVQPVGSPLSLECTVEGTSNPNLYWYRQAAGRGLQLLFYSVGIGQISSEVPQNLSASRPQDRQFILSSKKLLLSDSGFYLCAWSAQEYNQPQHFGDGTRLSIL.

This chain uses TRBV6-5 with TRBJ1-2; D is uncertain. Per the germline V gene, CDR1 is MNHEY and CDR2 is SVGAGI. Trimming stripped 0 bases from V and 4 bases from J, with 9 bases between. The CDR3 totals 14 residues. The CDR3, as DNA: TGTGCCAGCAGTTACTCGGGCCAGGTCTATGGCTACACCTTC. This gives the protein CASSYSGQVYGYTF.

The chain uses TRBV5-5 and TRBJ2-7; possibly TRBD1 or TRBD2 for D (5 bases each). CDR3 length equals 16 residues. V shed 4 bases and J shed 0 bases, with 17 bases lying between them. Germline assignment: CDR1 SGHKS and CDR2 YYEKEE (reference sequence). The CDR3 loop is CASSLGVGIASYEQYF. The CDR3 DNA follows: TGTGCCAGCAGCCTGGGGGTGGGCATTGCCTCCTACGAGCAGTACTTC.

The DNA for the CDR3 is TGTGCCAGCAGGAGTGGGGGGAATCAGCCCCAGCATTTT. Its protein product is CASRSGGNQPQHF. The chain joins TRBV2 to TRBJ1-5; the D gene is possibly TRBD1 (5 bases). V lost 6 bases and J lost 4, with 10 bases in between. This CDR3 has 13 residues. Germline assignment: CDR1 SNHLY and CDR2 FYNNEI.

V usage is TRBV20-1 and J usage is TRBJ2-7, with D tentatively TRBD2 (6 bases). The length of the CDR3 is 13 residues. Germline V gives CDR1 DFQATT, CDR2 SNEGSKA (reference sequence). Trimming took 3 bases from V and 0 from J, leaving 9 bases between them. The CDR3 nucleotides are TGCAGTGCTAGTGGAGGGAGCTCCTACGAGCAGTACTTC. It specifies CSASGGSSYEQYF.

The chain uses TRBV6-5 and TRBJ2-1; 8 nucleotides match TRBD1. This CDR3 contains 15 residues. Trimming at V came to 6 bases and at J to 8 bases, leaving 12 bases not matched to a gene. Germline lookup yields CDR1 MNHEY and CDR2 SVGAGI. The DNA of the CDR3 is TGTGCCAGCAGGGTCAAAACAGGGGGAATGGATGAGCAGTTCTTC. This codes for CASRVKTGGMDEQFF.

This sequence joins TRBV20-1 and TRBJ1-1; D call uncertain. This CDR3 spans 12 amino acids. From germline, CDR1 is DFQATT and CDR2 SNEGSKA (reference sequence). Trimming took 3 bases from V and 7 from J, leaving 12 bases between them. The CDR3 sequence: CSASTRRFEAFF. CDR3 nucleotide sequence: TGCAGTGCTAGTACCAGACGATTTGAAGCTTTCTTT.

The gene calls are TRBV9 and TRBJ2-3, with a tentative D call TRBD2 (6 bases). Germline CDR1 and CDR2: SGDLS and YYNGEE. Trimming stripped 1 base from V and 0 bases from J, with 12 bases between. CDR3 size: 16 residues. CDR3 amino acids: CASSVIGSGSTDTQYF. DNA for the CDR3: TGTGCCAGCAGCGTAATCGGTAGCGGAAGCACAGATACGCAGTATTTT.

The chain employs TRBV6-2 or TRBV6-3 and TRBJ1-2; the D is unclear. The length of the CDR3 is 14 residues. Trimming took off 4 bases at V and 3 bases at J, with 12 bases between the two ends. Germline CDR1 is MNHEY and CDR2 is SVGEGT. CDR3 residues: CASSSRRPDYGYTF. The DNA for the CDR3 is TGTGCCAGCAGTTCTCGCAGGCCCGACTATGGCTACACCTTC.

This sequence joins TRBV9 and TRBJ1-2; D may be TRBD1 (6 bases). V dropped 0 bases and J dropped 7 bases, with 13 bases sitting between them. Germline V gives CDR1 SGDLS, CDR2 YYNGEE. This CDR3 has 14 residues. This CDR3 is CASSVGAGAFGYTF. The CDR3 nucleotides are TGTGCCAGCAGCGTAGGCGCGGGGGCTTTTGGCTACACCTTC.

The chain links TRBV7-9 to TRBJ1-3; D remains ambiguous. CDR3 length equals 16 residues. Deletions cut 3 bases from V and 0 bases from J, with 12 bases between. In germline, CDR1 is SEHNR, CDR2 FQNEAQ (reference sequence). The CDR3 DNA follows: TGTGCCAGCAGCTTCTTGGACTTTCCCTCTGGAAACACCATATATTTT. Translating it yields CASSFLDFPSGNTIYF.

The chain links TRBV4-1 to TRBJ1-5; D gene unclear. The CDR3 extends over 15 amino acids. V was shortened by 2 bases and J by 11 bases, with 19 bases between the two germline ends. Germline V lookup: CDR1 MGHRA, CDR2 YSYEKL. DNA of the CDR3: TGCGCCAGCAGCCAATATTCTTCGGAGGGATCGACCCAGCATTTT. The encoded protein is CASSQYSSEGSTQHF.

This rearrangement joins TRBV19 to TRBJ2-5; TRBD1 matches 8 bases. With 6 bases clipped from V and 5 bases from J, the junction kept 8 bases outside the gene matches. The CDR3 contains 14 residues. Germline lookup yields CDR1 LNHDA and CDR2 SQIVND (reference sequence). The CDR3 coding sequence is TGTGCCAGTAGCTGGGACAGGAGGGGGGAGACCCAGTACTTC. This sequence encodes CASSWDRRGETQYF.

The CDR3 coding sequence is TGCAGTGCTAGTAGCGGGGGTGCAGATACGCAGTATTTT. Translating gives CSASSGGADTQYF. V gene TRBV20-1 combines with J gene TRBJ2-3, with 9 bases fitting TRBD2. Trimming at V came to 3 bases and at J to 4 bases, leaving 2 bases not matched to a gene. Germline V lookup: CDR1 DFQATT, CDR2 SNEGSKA (reference sequence). The CDR3 is made up of 13 amino acids.

The chain is built from TRBV12-2 and TRBJ1-5; TRBD1 is the table's D call and was not checked against the DNA. TRBV12-2 is shown as a pseudogene. The CDR3 is 19 residues long. The CDR3 spells CASRLPRTGKGTFNQPQHF. The CDR3 coding sequence is TGTGCAAGTCGCTTACCCCGGACAGGGAAAGGCACATTCAATCAGCCCCAGCATTTT.